This T cell receptor beta chain is drawn from a study of blood T cell repertoires in COVID-19 (TCRdb year 2020). Background on the whole study: Samples from collaborators originated in the United States, Italy and Spain and spanned both the acute and convalescent phases of COVID-19. Where HLA class I and class II types were available, the types were taken from metadata supplied by the sample provider, not from assay-based typing. Subjects who had been exposed to COVID-19, were actively infected with it, or had recovered from it provided the deeply sampled blood TCRbeta repertoires that made up the dataset. Samples were obtained from the ongoing ImmuneRACE study (first 160 participants) and from over 1,000 subjects provided by 6 global collaborators. The prospective study material was composed of cDNA or gDNA derived from T cells, B-cell-depleted T cells, or PBMCs. The repertoires were released in a freely available public database meant as a resource for research on the immune response to SARS-CoV-2. Sample metadata almost always included a de-identified subject ID, COVID-19 status, age in years and sex.

CDR1 and CDR2 are read off the germline V gene (reference sequence) as LGHDT and YNNKEL. V is pared back by 3 bases and J by 6 bases, with 3 bases lying between the germline termini. From its cysteine to its phenylalanine, the CDR3 spans 11 amino acids. CDR3 DNA is the only sequence kept; it has 33 bases, read in frame from the first base. As regards this clone: Its specific antigen is unknown. Base-call qualities are not available, and no considerably larger clone is one nucleotide away.

TCRbeta CDR3 regions were amplified from genomic DNA by means of the immunoSEQ Assay, a bias-controlled multiplex PCR. In the authors' own workflow: Nucleated cell counts per sample were estimated from amplification of reference gene primers within the assay. Sequence reads were collapsed and filtered to measure the absolute abundance of every unique TCRbeta CDR3 rearrangement. For each sample, productive Simpson clonality was calculated by taking the square root of Simpson's diversity index across productive rearrangements. TCRdb holds this immuneACCESS table with in-frame rearrangements only. Some clones are missing; in checked studies, unresolved V genes explain under half, and the rest has no known cause. Clone size and the V and J calls come from that table; the DNA yielded D and trimming. For this sample the table gives approximately 77,000 clones, of which 80% to 90% were detected only once. About 20% of the sample is in the top ten clones.

Results the study describes overall, beyond this receptor: The amount of clinical and demographic metadata varied by source and participant and was provided uncurated.

Whole blood was collected in K2EDTA tubes by collaborating institutions according to the institutions' own protocols. For TCRbeta analysis, collaborator samples were shipped as frozen whole blood, as isolated PBMCs, or as DNA extracted from either sample type. This sequence originates from a woman in her sixties or seventies with acute or convalescent COVID-19. The sequencing sample was made of peripheral blood. The rearranged chain carries TRBV3-1 (or the pseudogene TRBV3-2) and TRBJ2-4, with the D gene uncertain. The CDR3 protein is CASSHGNIQYF. The sequenced DNA: TGTGCCAGCAGCCACGGAAACATTCAGTACTTC.